Below are 29 T cell receptor beta chains sequenced from a single sample in a study of tumour-infiltrating T cells in Burkitt lymphoma. Data came from immunoSEQ multiplex PCR; TCRdb stores just in-frame clones and leaves some out. The data contain some 13,000 clones, roughly 75% of them seen just once; the ten biggest clones take up about 7.7%. The sample was tumor tissue. The receptors here all came from a human donor with diffuse large B-cell lymphoma.

V usage is TRBV5-6 and J usage is TRBJ1-2; TRBD1 aligns across 8 bases. The junction had 3 bases not matched to a gene; V was cut back by 0 bases and J by 8 bases. Germline CDR1 is SGHDT and CDR2 is YYEEEE. The CDR3 is made up of 13 amino acids. CDR3 in amino acids: CASSLARGQGYTF. For the CDR3, the DNA is TGTGCCAGCAGCTTGGCCAGGGGGCAGGGCTACACCTTC.

This clone appeared a few times. V and J are TRBV27 and TRBJ2-7; D not resolved. The CDR3 contains 16 residues. V was trimmed by 3 bases and J by 4 bases, leaving 19 bases between them. Germline loops: CDR1 MNHEY, CDR2 SMNVEV (reference sequence). CDR3 sequence (DNA): TGTGCCAGCAGTTTTCTCCACGGACGAGGTCGGTACGAGCAGTACGTC. Translation gives CASSFLHGRGRYEQYV.

A note on this clone: A junction end diverges from the germline sequence, so it may reflect a read error. This chain connects TRBV10-3 to TRBJ2-7; D perhaps matches TRBD2 (6 bases). Germline CDR1 reads ENHRY; CDR2 reads SYGVKD. The CDR3 loop spans 16 amino acids. In DNA, the CDR3 is TGTACCATCAGTGAGTCTGCGCCGCAAGGGAGGTACGAGCAGTACTTC. Encoded protein: CTISESAPQGRYEQYF.

The chain joins TRBV9 to TRBJ2-7; TRBD1 matches 8 bases. Per germline, CDR1 SGDLS and CDR2 YYNGEE. Unmatched junction bases numbered 5, after V lost 0 bases and J lost 3 bases. This CDR3 contains 15 residues. CDR3 in amino acids: CASSVGQGNLYEQYF. In DNA form, the CDR3 reads TGTGCCAGCAGCGTAGGACAGGGGAACCTCTACGAGCAGTACTTC.

V gene TRBV30 combines with J gene TRBJ2-1; D gene ambiguous. Germline V CDR1 and CDR2: GTSNPN, SVGIG (reference sequence). The CDR3 contains 16 residues. Trimming cost V 1 base and J 8 bases, with 21 bases left between them. The CDR3 DNA is TGTGCCTGGAGTGCAGAACTTATCCGGATTGTGGATGAGCAGTTCTTC. This encodes CAWSAELIRIVDEQFF.

The chain couples TRBV9 to TRBJ1-1; D call uncertain. The CDR3 totals 15 residues. Germline V gene sequence: CDR1 SGDLS, CDR2 YYNGEE. V gave up 0 bases and J gave up 1 base, with 10 bases separating them. CDR3 in amino acids: CASSVGLVGNTEAFF. The CDR3 region has the DNA TGTGCCAGCAGCGTAGGGCTAGTTGGGAACACTGAAGCTTTCTTT. The complete variable domain, with remaining parts taken from reference TRBV9 and TRBJ1-1, reads DSGVTQTPKHLITATGQRVTLRCSPRSGDLSVYWYQQSLDQGLQFLIQYYNGEERAKGNILERFSAQQFPDLHSELNLSSLELGDSALYFCASSVGLVGNTEAFFGQGTRLTVV.

The chain is built from TRBV18 and TRBJ1-2; 9 positions agree with TRBD1. V was clipped by 8 bases and J by 7 bases; unmatched bases: 11. The CDR3 totals 14 residues. Looked up from germline, CDR1 is KGHSH and CDR2 is LQKENI. The CDR3 region has the DNA TGTGCCAGCATTCCGGGACAGGGTTCGTTTGGCTACACCTTC. Encoded protein: CASIPGQGSFGYTF.

The chain is built from TRBV30 and TRBJ2-1; 9 bases agree with TRBD1. The CDR3 sequence is 13 residues long. Per the germline V gene, CDR1 is GTSNPN and CDR2 is SVGIG (reference sequence). Losses at the gene ends were 2 bases for V and 7 bases for J; bases not matched to a gene: 3. CDR3 nucleotides: TGTGCCTGGAGTAAGGACAGGGGAAATGAGCAGTTCTTC. Translation gives CAWSKDRGNEQFF.

This chain connects TRBV7-9 to TRBJ2-7; 7 bases agree with TRBD1. CDR1 is SEHNR and CDR2 is FQNEAQ in the germline V gene (reference sequence). The J segment lost 4 bases and the V segment lost 4 bases, leaving 4 bases of the junction unmatched. The CDR3 totals 13 residues. The CDR3 coding sequence is TGTGCCAGCAGCTCCACAGGGGCGTACGAGCAGTACGTC. It specifies CASSSTGAYEQYV.

In regard to this clone: Other DNA sequences in this specimen translate into the identical CDR3. The chain carries TRBV7-9 and TRBJ2-4; the D gene is possibly TRBD2 (6 bases). The CDR3 consists of 15 residues. Germline CDR1 reads SEHNR; CDR2 reads FQNEAQ (reference sequence). The V end was cut by 5 bases, the J end by 6 bases, with 17 bases between. The CDR3 spells CASSPEDLRGNIQYF. The DNA of the CDR3 is TGTGCCAGCAGCCCCGAGGACCTGCGGGGAAACATTCAGTACTTC.

V usage is TRBV6-6 and J usage is TRBJ2-5; a weak D match, TRBD2 (5 bases). Trimming cost V 7 bases and J 3 bases, with 12 bases left between them. Germline V CDR1 and CDR2: MNHNY, SVGAGI (reference sequence). The CDR3 runs to 13 residues. CDR3 region: CASNGDGKETQYF. The CDR3, as DNA: TGTGCCAGCAACGGCGACGGGAAAGAGACCCAGTACTTC.

The rearrangement links TRBV7-9 to TRBJ2-7, with 11 bases identical to TRBD2. The germline V gene has CDR1 SEHNR and CDR2 FQNEAQ (reference sequence). This CDR3 has 18 residues. V lost 5 bases, J lost 3 bases, and 15 bases stayed unmatched. The CDR3, as DNA: TGTGCCAGCAGCGGGACTAGCGGAGTCCATACGGATTACTACGAGCAGTACTTC. Protein: CASSGTSGVHTDYYEQYF.

In this sample, this clone turned up a few times. The chain has TRBV30 and TRBJ1-2; TRBD1 is a possible D gene (5 bases). This CDR3 spans 15 amino acids. Trimming cost V 6 bases and J 8 bases, with 25 bases left between them. CDR1 and CDR2 from the germline V gene are GTSNPN and SVGIG (reference sequence). CDR3 nucleotide sequence: TGTGCCTGCACTGGGGCAGACAGCCCCTTGGGGGGCTACACCTTC. Translating it yields CACTGADSPLGGYTF.

The V gene is TRBV6-6, the J gene TRBJ2-7; 7 bases line up with TRBD2. The junction had 13 bases not matched to a gene; V was cut back by 6 bases and J by 2 bases. Germline CDR1 is MNHNY and CDR2 is SVGAGI (reference sequence). The CDR3 has 16 residues. CDR3 amino acids: CASSPTMGGTPYEQYF. The CDR3 DNA reads as TGTGCCAGCAGCCCCACTATGGGGGGGACCCCCTACGAGCAGTACTTC.

The V and J genes are TRBV27 and TRBJ2-2; D remains ambiguous. The CDR3 contains 12 residues. Germline CDR1 is MNHEY and CDR2 is SMNVEV (reference sequence). With 3 bases removed from V and 5 bases from J, the gap between germline ends came to 4 bases. The CDR3: CASSFVTGELFF. The CDR3 DNA follows: TGTGCCAGCAGTTTTGTGACCGGGGAGCTGTTTTTT.

The chain has TRBV19 and TRBJ2-4; perhaps TRBD1 as D (6 bases). Per the germline V gene, CDR1 is LNHDA and CDR2 is SQIVND (reference sequence). V lost 3 bases and J 6 bases, leaving 12 bases between the germline ends. The CDR3 consists of 14 residues. The CDR3 reads CASSISAGANIQYF. DNA of the CDR3: TGTGCCAGTAGTATTTCGGCAGGGGCAAACATTCAGTACTTC.

This clone was recorded only once. The chain links TRBV9 to TRBJ1-2; D is possibly TRBD1 (5 bases). Germline V gene sequence: CDR1 SGDLS, CDR2 YYNGEE. Trimming took off 2 bases at V and 2 bases at J, with 13 bases between the two ends. CDR3 length: 15 residues. The DNA of the CDR3 is TGTGCCAGCAGCGTGTTTGGCGACAGCAACTATGGCTACACCTTC. Translation: CASSVFGDSNYGYTF. Together with reference TRBV9 and TRBJ1-2, the CDR3 gives the full variable domain: DSGVTQTPKHLITATGQRVTLRCSPRSGDLSVYWYQQSLDQGLQFLIQYYNGEERAKGNILERFSAQQFPDLHSELNLSSLELGDSALYFCASSVFGDSNYGYTFGSGTRLTVV.

V gene TRBV29-1 combines with J gene TRBJ2-5; D uncertain. Trimming stripped 3 bases from V and 2 bases from J, with 10 bases between. Germline CDR1 reads SQVTM; CDR2 reads ANQGSEA. This CDR3 has 13 residues. The CDR3 reads CSVDGADQETQYF. The DNA for the CDR3 is TGCAGCGTTGACGGAGCAGATCAAGAGACCCAGTACTTC.

This chain links TRBV28 with TRBJ1-4; D is undetermined. The CDR3 length is 13 residues. The V and J ends lost 2 bases and 4 bases respectively, with 5 bases between them. CDR1 and CDR2 (germline): MDHEN, SYDVKM. The CDR3 region has the DNA TGTGCCAGCAGTTTACAGCATAATGAAAAACTGTTTTTT. Translated, it gives CASSLQHNEKLFF.

The gene calls are TRBV30 and TRBJ1-3; D not resolved. Trimming stripped 7 bases from V and 0 bases from J, with 10 bases between. The germline gives CDR1 GTSNPN, CDR2 SVGIG (reference sequence). The CDR3 spans 13 residues. Here the CDR3 reads CALDGHSGNTIYF. In DNA, the CDR3 is TGTGCCTTGGACGGCCACTCTGGAAACACCATATATTTT.

This clone qualifies as medium-sized. V and J are TRBV9 and TRBJ2-3, with 9 bases identical to TRBD2. V dropped 1 base and J dropped 5; count of bases not matched to a gene: 20. Germline CDR1 reads SGDLS; CDR2 reads YYNGEE. This CDR3 spans 20 amino acids. The CDR3: CASSVPTGLLRAGGQDTQYF. In nucleotides, the CDR3 is TGTGCCAGCAGCGTACCTACCGGCCTTCTTAGGGCGGGAGGGCAAGATACGCAGTATTTT.

This clone was detected only a few times. The chain joins TRBV10-1 to TRBJ2-1, with D uncertain. The V end was cut by 2 bases, the J end by 0 bases, with 11 bases between. The germline CDR1 and CDR2 sequences are WNHNN and SYGVQD (reference sequence). The CDR3 has 16 residues. The chain's CDR3 is CASSEGIHNSYNEQFF. The DNA of the CDR3 is TGCGCCAGCAGTGAGGGGATCCACAACTCCTACAATGAGCAGTTCTTC.

J is TRBJ2-7 and V is TRBV7-9, with 11 positions matching TRBD1. The CDR3 extends over 12 amino acids. Per the germline V gene, CDR1 is SEHNR and CDR2 is FQNEAQ (reference sequence). Trimming removed 11 bases from V and 6 bases from J; junction bases left unmatched: 6. The CDR3 DNA reads as TGTGCCTACTGGACAGGGGGCGGCGAGCAGTACTTC. It yields the protein CAYWTGGGEQYF.

In its sample, this clone ranks as medium-sized. This chain links TRBV2 with TRBJ1-4; no clear D gene. The CDR3 is 11 residues long. Between the trimmed V and J ends, which lost 6 bases and 13 bases, there was a span of 12 bases. In germline, CDR1 is SNHLY, CDR2 FYNNEI. The CDR3 nucleotides are TGTGCCAGCAGCCCCCCGGGATCACTGTTTTTT. This gives the protein CASSPPGSLFF.

The rearrangement links TRBV13 to TRBJ1-1; no firm D call. Germline CDR1 is PRHDT and CDR2 is FYEKMQ (reference sequence). The CDR3 is 13 amino acids. Trimming took off 4 bases at V and 11 bases at J, with 17 bases between the two ends. The CDR3 protein is CASSSRVGEEAFF. CDR3 DNA: TGTGCCAGCAGCTCCCGGGTCGGGGAGGAGGCTTTCTTT.

This clone was observed once. CDR3 sequence: CASSLPADGKLFF. CDR3 DNA sequence: TGTGCCAGCAGCTTGCCCGCAGATGGAAAACTGTTTTTT. The J gene is TRBJ1-4, the V gene TRBV5-4; D gene ambiguous. This CDR3 is 13 amino acids long. V was pared by 1 base and J by 10 bases, with 11 bases between. Germline lookup yields CDR1 SGHNT and CDR2 YYREEE (reference sequence).

The V call is TRBV5-1, the J call TRBJ2-1, with 7 bases identical to TRBD2. Germline lookup yields CDR1 SGHRS and CDR2 YFSETQ. The V and J ends lost 7 bases and 7 bases, in that order; junction bases with no gene match: 11. CDR3 length: 14 amino acids. The DNA for the CDR3 is TGCGCCAGCGGAGAAGCGGGATGGCAGAATGAGCAGTTCTTC. Protein sequence: CASGEAGWQNEQFF.

The V and J genes are TRBV5-6 and TRBJ2-1; the match to TRBD1 covers 9 bases. V lost 3 bases to trimming and J lost 6 bases; unmatched junction nucleotides: 7. Germline values: CDR1 SGHDT, CDR2 YYEEEE. This CDR3 is built from 15 residues. The CDR3 sequence: CASSWGTGIFNEQFF. CDR3 DNA sequence: TGTGCCAGCAGCTGGGGGACAGGGATTTTCAATGAGCAGTTCTTC.

This chain joins TRBV2 and TRBJ1-1; D may be TRBD1 (5 bases). Trimming left V 7 bases short and J 7 bases short, with 10 bases between. CDR1 is SNHLY, CDR2 FYNNEI, per germline. The CDR3 loop spans 11 amino acids. CDR3 sequence: CASIRGYEAFF. CDR3 DNA: TGTGCCAGCATCCGGGGGTATGAAGCTTTCTTT.